Each of the 14 T cell receptor beta chains below was sequenced from the same sample in a study of T cell responses to AZD1222 COVID-19 vaccine. Some clones are missing from TCRdb's copy, which holds only in-frame ones; the method was immunoSEQ multiplex PCR. The repertoire consists of fewer than 150,000 clones, with 89% occurring once and the leading ten covering around 5%. The starting material was peripheral blood, obtained on day 0 of AZD1222 vaccination. All receptors derive from an adult in good health.

The chain joins TRBV18 to TRBJ2-1, with D maybe TRBD1 (6 bases). V was trimmed by 3 bases and J by 6 bases, leaving 9 bases between them. Germline CDR1 reads KGHSH; CDR2 reads LQKENI. The CDR3 totals 13 residues. CDR3 DNA sequence: TGTGCCAGCTCACCTCAGGGGCTCAATGAGCAGTTCTTC. It encodes CASSPQGLNEQFF.

This chain uses TRBV5-1 with TRBJ1-3, with D unresolved. This CDR3 has 15 amino acids. CDR1 and CDR2 (germline): SGHRS, YFSETQ. Trimming removed 1 base at V and 0 bases at J, with 8 bases between. The CDR3 DNA reads as TGCGCCAGCAGCTTGACCCAGGCCTCTGGAAACACCATATATTTT. It codes for CASSLTQASGNTIYF.

A single count supports this clone. The chain links TRBV7-2 to TRBJ2-7, with a tentative D call TRBD2 (6 bases). Trimming removed 1 base at V and 3 bases at J, with 13 bases between. The CDR3 is made up of 15 amino acids. CDR1 SGHTA and CDR2 FQGNSA come from the germline V gene. CDR3 protein: CASSLGRAAYYEQYF. CDR3 coding DNA: TGTGCCAGCAGCTTAGGGAGGGCAGCATACTACGAGCAGTACTTC. Combining the CDR3 with reference TRBV7-2 and TRBJ2-7 gives the whole variable domain GAGVSQSPSNKVTEKGKDVELRCDPISGHTALYWYRQSLGQGLEFLIYFQGNSAPDKSGLPSDRFSAERTGGSVSTLTIQRTQQEDSAVYLCASSLGRAAYYEQYFGPGTRLTVT.

This clone has a single count. The chain recombines TRBV28 with TRBJ1-5; D is perhaps TRBD1 (5 bases). The CDR3 covers 15 residues. The germline V gene has CDR1 MDHEN and CDR2 SYDVKM. The V end lost 3 bases, the J end lost 1 base, and 10 bases lay between the germline ends. CDR3 amino acids: CASSFSGGSNQPQHF. CDR3 bases: TGTGCCAGCAGTTTTAGTGGGGGGAGCAATCAGCCCCAGCATTTT.

The chain is built from TRBV12-3 or TRBV12-4 and TRBJ1-2, with 9 bases that match TRBD1. The V and J ends lost 5 bases and 11 bases, in that order; junction bases with no gene match: 9. The CDR3 sequence is 13 residues long. The CDR3 DNA is TGTGCCAGCAGTCCCTCTCCACAGGGGGCTTACACCTTC. Translated: CASSPSPQGAYTF.

The V gene is TRBV28, the J gene TRBJ1-5; D unclear. Germline CDR1 reads MDHEN; CDR2 reads SYDVKM. The CDR3 runs to 14 residues. V was cut by 3 bases and J by 4 bases, with 10 bases left in between. This CDR3 is CASSFNFANQPQHF. Written as DNA, the CDR3 is TGTGCCAGCAGTTTTAATTTTGCGAATCAGCCCCAGCATTTT.

The J gene is TRBJ1-2, the V gene TRBV11-2; D is unclear. Trimming took 5 bases from V and 3 from J, leaving 10 bases between them. CDR3 length: 13 residues. Germline-derived CDR1 and CDR2 are SGHAT and FQNNGV. The chain's CDR3 is CASSPAPDYGYTF. CDR3 nucleotide sequence: TGTGCCAGCAGCCCCGCACCGGACTATGGCTACACCTTC.

This chain links TRBV7-9 with TRBJ2-7; D not resolved. This CDR3 has 11 residues. The germline CDR1 and CDR2 sequences are SEHNR and FQNEAQ (reference sequence). Deletions cut 7 bases from V and 0 bases from J, with 4 bases between. The CDR3 bases are TGTGCCAGCACAGCCTCCTACGAGCAGTACTTC. Its protein product is CASTASYEQYF.

This chain uses TRBV7-9 with TRBJ2-7; D possibly corresponds to TRBD2 (5 bases). CDR1 SEHNR and CDR2 FQNEAQ come from the germline V gene (reference sequence). V was cut by 2 bases and J by 5 bases, with 16 bases left in between. CDR3 length equals 15 residues. The CDR3 is CASSLYNEGAHEQYF. The CDR3 DNA follows: TGTGCCAGCAGCTTATATAACGAGGGAGCCCACGAGCAGTACTTC.

This chain links TRBV7-9 with TRBJ2-1; 8 positions agree with TRBD2. This CDR3 contains 16 residues. Germline V CDR1 and CDR2: SEHNR, FQNEAQ (reference sequence). V shed 1 base, J shed 2 bases, and the junction held 4 bases outside the gene matches. The CDR3 DNA reads as TGTGCCAGCAGCTTAGGTCTAGCGGGCACCTACAATGAGCAGTTCTTC. Amino acids: CASSLGLAGTYNEQFF.

This clone showed up just once. V gene TRBV30 combines with J gene TRBJ1-2, with 8 bases aligning to TRBD1. The germline CDR1 and CDR2 sequences are GTSNPN and SVGIG (reference sequence). The trim removed 2 bases at V and 7 bases at J, leaving 9 bases unmatched. CDR3 length: 14 amino acids. The CDR3 DNA reads as TGTGCCTGGAGTCCTCTGGGACAGGCAATTGGCTACACCTTC. Translated, it gives CAWSPLGQAIGYTF.

Note on this clone: An end of the junction does not agree with germline; a read error may underlie this. This chain connects TRBV9 to TRBJ1-2, with D uncertain. CDR1 and CDR2 from the germline V gene are SGDLS and YYNGEE. This CDR3 spans 11 amino acids. The chain's CDR3 is CASSARYGYTF. The CDR3 region has the DNA TGTGCCAGCAGCGCCCGATATGGCTATACCTTC.

This chain uses TRBV6-5 with TRBJ2-1; unclear D gene. Trimming left V 3 bases short and J 2 bases short, with 5 bases between. The CDR3 is 13 residues long. The germline CDR1 and CDR2 sequences are MNHEY and SVGAGI. The CDR3 DNA reads as TGTGCCAGCAGTTATGGTACCTACAATGAGCAGTTCTTC. Protein sequence: CASSYGTYNEQFF.

This clone was counted once. The rearrangement joins TRBV5-5 to TRBJ1-2; D is uncertain. V lost 7 bases and J 7 bases, leaving 17 bases between the germline ends. This CDR3 has 13 amino acids. The V gene's germline CDR1 is SGHKS and CDR2 YYEKEE (reference sequence). CDR3 residues: CASRSLKITGYTF. The CDR3 DNA reads TGTGCCAGCCGAAGCTTGAAGATTACTGGCTACACCTTC.